Sequencing of this TCR beta chain was carried out in a study of cytomegalovirus exposure and HLA in healthy donors. For the study at large: The study's early data release held about 85 million unique TCRs from HLA-typed donors. General study results and limits: A later analysis showed that HLA-associated TCR beta chains had undergone more clonal expansion than equally common others. Segments of the TCR beta V type were, in most cases, productive about 90% or about 30% of the time in an earlier analysis.

Trimming stripped 10 bases from V and 3 bases from J, with 15 bases between. CDR1 is LNHDA, CDR2 SQIVND, per germline (reference sequence). The CDR3 is 13 residues long. Comments on this clone: What it binds is unknown.

PCR primers comprised 60 Vbeta and 13 Jbeta primers. Authors' data handling: Later, 65 million to 90 million unique TCR beta chains were counted in an analysis, and some 10 million of them were shared. The repertoire was sequenced with immunoSEQ multiplex PCR; TCRdb's copy has only in-frame clones and lacks some. V and J calls and clone size follow that table, whereas D and trimming were derived from the DNA. The sample carries 70,000 or so clones, almost 85% recorded once. Sequenced input: PBMCs. V gene TRBV19 combines with J gene TRBJ1-1; no definite D call. The sequence was obtained from a young man in good health and CMV-seronegative. CDR3 region: CATSEQRHTEAFF. The DNA of the CDR3 is TGTGCCACCTCCGAGCAGAGGCACACTGAAGCTTTCTTT.